The rows below give T cell receptor beta chains drawn from one sample of a study of CD8 T cells in Susac syndrome. From the immunoSEQ multiplex PCR reads, TCRdb called clonotypes with MiXCR, one entry per CDR3 protein. This repertoire shows approximately 150,000 distinct CDR3 sequences, less than 95% found once; its top ten account for 0.075% to 0.095%. Sequencing was done on a sample of CD4+ T cells from PBMCs. The receptors originated from a human donor with multiple sclerosis. Each CDR3 is given with its conserved first and last residue. A D gene is named only where the DNA matches it firmly. Size tells how often a clone was seen (once, few, many) or the class of an expanded clone, and some rows leave it out.

CDR3 length: 15
V gene: TRBV7-2
D gene: TRBD2
clone size: NA
J gene: TRBJ2-7
CDR3 DNA: TGTGCCAGCAGCTTAATGGCGGGAGGGATTGACGAGCAGTACTTC
CDR3 protein: CASSLMAGGIDEQYF

CDR3 length: 14
V gene: TRBV6-5
D gene: NA
clone size: NA
J gene: TRBJ1-1
CDR3 DNA: TGTGCCAGCAGTTACGCAAGCCAGGGAGGTTTGGCTTTCTTT
CDR3 protein: CASSYASQGGLAFF

CDR3 length: 14
V gene: TRBV6-2/TRBV6-3
D gene: TRBD1
clone size: NA
J gene: TRBJ1-2
CDR3 DNA: TGTGCCAGCGAGTCGACAGGGGGCGTCTATGGCTACACCTTC
CDR3 protein: CASESTGGVYGYTF

CDR3 length: 14
V gene: TRBV2
D gene: NA
clone size: NA
J gene: TRBJ1-1
CDR3 DNA: TGTGCCAGCAGTGAGCGGACACCGTTCACTGAAGCTTTCTTT
CDR3 protein: CASSERTPFTEAFF

CDR3 length: 13
V gene: TRBV9
D gene: TRBD2
clone size: NA
J gene: TRBJ2-7
CDR3 DNA: TGTGCCAGCAGCGCTCAAGCGGGGTACGAGCAGTACTTC
CDR3 protein: CASSAQAGYEQYF

CDR3 length: 13
V gene: TRBV3-1
D gene: NA
clone size: NA
J gene: TRBJ1-5
CDR3 DNA: TGTGCCAGCAGCCAAAGCCGGGACGAGCCCCAGCATTTT
CDR3 protein: CASSQSRDEPQHF

CDR3 length: 13
V gene: TRBV7-9
D gene: TRBD1
clone size: NA
J gene: TRBJ2-4
CDR3 DNA: TGTGCCAGCAGTCTGACAGGGCAGAACATTCAGTACTTC
CDR3 protein: CASSLTGQNIQYF

CDR3 length: 13
V gene: TRBV7-6
D gene: NA
clone size: NA
J gene: TRBJ1-1
CDR3 DNA: TGTGCCAGCAGCTCAAAGCCGAACACTGAAGCTTTCTTT
CDR3 protein: CASSSKPNTEAFF

CDR3 length: 14
V gene: TRBV27
D gene: TRBD1
clone size: NA
J gene: TRBJ1-2
CDR3 DNA: TGTGCCAGCAGTTCTACAGGGGCCTACTATGGCTACACCTTC
CDR3 protein: CASSSTGAYYGYTF

CDR3 length: 12
V gene: TRBV7-2
D gene: NA
clone size: NA
J gene: TRBJ2-2
CDR3 DNA: TGTGCCAGCAGCCGTAAATGGGGGGAGCTGTTTTTT
CDR3 protein: CASSRKWGELFF

CDR3 length: 14
V gene: TRBV19
D gene: TRBD1
clone size: NA
J gene: TRBJ1-5
CDR3 DNA: TGTGCCAGTAGTCCGGGACAGAAAAATCAGCCCCAGCATTTT
CDR3 protein: CASSPGQKNQPQHF

CDR3 length: 13
V gene: TRBV3-1
D gene: TRBD1
clone size: NA
J gene: TRBJ1-2
CDR3 DNA: TGTGCCAGCCGGAAACAGGGGAATTATGGCTACACCTTC
CDR3 protein: CASRKQGNYGYTF

CDR3 length: 11
V gene: TRBV5-6
D gene: NA
clone size: once
J gene: TRBJ2-3
CDR3 DNA: TGTGCCAGCAGCCCACTGGATACGCAGTATTTT
CDR3 protein: CASSPLDTQYF

CDR3 length: 12
V gene: TRBV5-5
D gene: NA
clone size: NA
J gene: TRBJ1-1
CDR3 DNA: TGTGCCAGCAGCTTTACAGCAGGTGAAGCTTTCTTT
CDR3 protein: CASSFTAGEAFF

CDR3 length: 12
V gene: TRBV24-1
D gene: NA
clone size: NA
J gene: TRBJ2-7
CDR3 DNA: TGTGCCACCAGTGAGCGGGATTACGAGCAGTACTTC
CDR3 protein: CATSERDYEQYF

CDR3 length: 15
V gene: TRBV20-1
D gene: TRBD2
clone size: NA
J gene: TRBJ2-1
CDR3 DNA: TGCAGTGCTGAGACTAGCGGATTCTCCTACAATGAGCAGTTCTTC
CDR3 protein: CSAETSGFSYNEQFF

CDR3 length: 14
V gene: TRBV14
D gene: NA
clone size: NA
J gene: TRBJ2-2
CDR3 DNA: TGTGCCAGCAGCCAAGTGGCGGGAACCGGGGAGCTGTTTTTT
CDR3 protein: CASSQVAGTGELFF

CDR3 length: 16
V gene: TRBV24-1
D gene: NA
clone size: NA
J gene: TRBJ2-6
CDR3 DNA: TGTGCCACCAGTGGGCTGAGGGAATCTGGGGCCAACGTCCTGACTTTC
CDR3 protein: CATSGLRESGANVLTF

CDR3 length: 13
V gene: TRBV29-1
D gene: TRBD1
clone size: NA
J gene: TRBJ2-5
CDR3 DNA: TGCAGCACCGAGGGCAGGGGGCAAGAGACCCAGTACTTC
CDR3 protein: CSTEGRGQETQYF

CDR3 length: 14
V gene: TRBV6-6
D gene: NA
clone size: NA
J gene: TRBJ2-7
CDR3 DNA: TGTGCCAGCAGCCATCGAACGGGATGGTACGAGCAGTACTTC
CDR3 protein: CASSHRTGWYEQYF

CDR3 length: 12
V gene: TRBV30
D gene: NA
clone size: NA
J gene: TRBJ1-1
CDR3 DNA: TGTGCCTGGAGCCCCACTCTTCGTCGGGCTTTCTTT
CDR3 protein: CAWSPTLRRAFF

CDR3 length: 15
V gene: TRBV5-1
D gene: TRBD1
clone size: NA
J gene: TRBJ2-7
CDR3 DNA: TGCGCCAGCAGCCCAAGGGGGCTGTACGCCACCGAGCAGTACTTC
CDR3 protein: CASSPRGLYATEQYF

CDR3 length: 14
V gene: TRBV20-1
D gene: NA
clone size: NA
J gene: TRBJ2-5
CDR3 DNA: TGCAGTGCTAGGGGCTTTGCCGGGAGAGAGACCCAGTACTTC
CDR3 protein: CSARGFAGRETQYF

CDR3 length: 18
V gene: TRBV9
D gene: NA
clone size: NA
J gene: TRBJ2-2
CDR3 DNA: TGTGCCAGCAGCGTAAGGCCCCTTGCGGATTCGAACACCGGGGAGCTGTTTTTT
CDR3 protein: CASSVRPLADSNTGELFF

CDR3 length: 14
V gene: TRBV6-5
D gene: NA
clone size: NA
J gene: TRBJ2-7
CDR3 DNA: TGTGCCAGCAGTTTGTCAGGGCAGACCTACGAGCAGTACTTC
CDR3 protein: CASSLSGQTYEQYF

CDR3 length: 14
V gene: TRBV12-3/TRBV12-4
D gene: NA
clone size: NA
J gene: TRBJ2-6
CDR3 DNA: TGTGCCAGCAGTTTTGACCCTGGGGCCAACGTCCTGACTTTC
CDR3 protein: CASSFDPGANVLTF

CDR3 length: 16
V gene: TRBV4-3
D gene: TRBD1
clone size: NA
J gene: TRBJ1-1
CDR3 DNA: TGCGCCAGCAGCCAACACCCGGGACAGGGCTTTATGGAAGCTTTCTTT
CDR3 protein: CASSQHPGQGFMEAFF

CDR3 length: 12
V gene: TRBV6-2/TRBV6-3
D gene: NA
clone size: NA
J gene: TRBJ1-1
CDR3 DNA: TGTGCCAGCAGTTACGGGTTAACTGAAGCTTTCTTT
CDR3 protein: CASSYGLTEAFF

CDR3 length: 17
V gene: TRBV5-4
D gene: TRBD2
clone size: NA
J gene: TRBJ2-1
CDR3 DNA: TGTGCCACCCGCCTGGTCGGGGGGAATGGCGCAATTAATGAGCAGTTCTTC
CDR3 protein: CATRLVGGNGAINEQFF

CDR3 length: 15
V gene: TRBV9
D gene: TRBD1
clone size: NA
J gene: TRBJ2-7
CDR3 DNA: TGTGCCAGCAGCAATCCGGGACAGGGCGCCTGGGAGCAGTACTTC
CDR3 protein: CASSNPGQGAWEQYF

CDR3 length: 13
V gene: TRBV7-9
D gene: NA
clone size: few
J gene: TRBJ1-4
CDR3 DNA: TGTGCCAGCAGCCTTCCCGGGGGCGAAAAACTGTTTTTT
CDR3 protein: CASSLPGGEKLFF

CDR3 length: 16
V gene: TRBV20-1
D gene: TRBD2
clone size: NA
J gene: TRBJ2-1
CDR3 DNA: TGCAGTGCTAGTCCGGCCTTAGCGGGGAAATACAATGAGCAGTTCTTC
CDR3 protein: CSASPALAGKYNEQFF

CDR3 length: 13
V gene: TRBV7-7
D gene: NA
clone size: NA
J gene: TRBJ2-3
CDR3 DNA: TGTGCCAGCAGCCCCCTCTTTGGAGATACGCAGTATTTT
CDR3 protein: CASSPLFGDTQYF

CDR3 length: 13
V gene: TRBV30
D gene: TRBD1
clone size: NA
J gene: TRBJ1-3
CDR3 DNA: TGTGCCTGGGACAGGGAATCTGGAAACACCATATATTTT
CDR3 protein: CAWDRESGNTIYF

CDR3 length: 13
V gene: TRBV30
D gene: NA
clone size: NA
J gene: TRBJ1-5
CDR3 DNA: TGTGCCTGGAGTCCCGATAGCAATCAGCCCCAGCATTTT
CDR3 protein: CAWSPDSNQPQHF

CDR3 length: 16
V gene: TRBV7-9
D gene: NA
clone size: NA
J gene: TRBJ1-1
CDR3 DNA: TGTGCCAGCAGCGGATCCGGGACAAGAACTTACACTGAAGCTTTCTTT
CDR3 protein: CASSGSGTRTYTEAFF

CDR3 length: 15
V gene: TRBV20-1
D gene: TRBD2
clone size: NA
J gene: TRBJ2-7
CDR3 DNA: TGCAGTGCTAGCAACACCGGGACTAGCGTCGACGAGCAGTACTTC
CDR3 protein: CSASNTGTSVDEQYF

CDR3 length: 14
V gene: TRBV15
D gene: NA
clone size: NA
J gene: TRBJ1-3
CDR3 DNA: TGTGCCACCAGCAGAGGCCCCTCTGGAAACACCATATATTTT
CDR3 protein: CATSRGPSGNTIYF

CDR3 length: 13
V gene: TRBV7-2
D gene: NA
clone size: few
J gene: TRBJ1-1
CDR3 DNA: TGTGCCAGCAGCTCAGGTCCCAACACTGAAGCTTTCTTT
CDR3 protein: CASSSGPNTEAFF

CDR3 length: 16
V gene: TRBV25-1
D gene: NA
clone size: NA
J gene: TRBJ1-2
CDR3 DNA: TGTGCCAGCAGTGACCCCCGGGGCGACCCAGGTGGGGGCTACACCTTC
CDR3 protein: CASSDPRGDPGGGYTF

CDR3 length: 14
V gene: TRBV28
D gene: NA
clone size: NA
J gene: TRBJ2-7
CDR3 DNA: TGTGCCAGCCACACCAGGGGCAGGGTAATCGAGCAGTACTTC
CDR3 protein: CASHTRGRVIEQYF